The T cell receptor beta chain under discussion was sequenced for a study of monozygotic twins with inflammatory bowel disease. With the 5' RACE reads reprocessed, TCRdb shows one record per CDR3 protein and no DNA. The listing contains about 130,000 distinct CDR3 sequences. As concerns this clonotype: The antigen remains unidentified.

CDR3 length: 15 residues. CDR1 and CDR2 from the germline V gene are ENHRY and SYGVKD. Study results and limitations: Between concordant and discordant twins, repertoire similarity failed to differ, a result that limited power may explain.

V is TRBV10-3 and J is TRBJ2-7; the D call from TCRdb, TRBD1, cannot be confirmed without DNA. The origin of this receptor is a human donor with ulcerative colitis or Crohn's disease, or a healthy co-twin of an affected twin (not recorded which). Material for sequencing was blood. CDR3: CAISEPGSGPLEQYF.